The 22 T cell receptor beta chains below all came from one sample that was sequenced in a study of T-cell memory formation after mild COVID-19. MiXCR was run by TCRdb on the 5' RACE reads, yielding one entry per CDR3 protein. The profile shows 470,000 or so distinct CDR3 sequences, 20% of them singletons. Sequencing was carried out using PBMCs or a T cell subset sorted from them (not recorded which). The receptor source for this set is an adult woman who had mild COVID-19 (a few samples of this study predate the infection). Cell type and time point are not known.

V usage is TRBV6-2 or TRBV6-3 and J usage is TRBJ2-7; possibly TRBD1 for D (6 bases). Germline CDR1 reads MNHEY; CDR2 reads SVGEGT. The CDR3 contains 14 residues. V shed 4 bases and J shed 1 base, with 11 bases lying between them. For the CDR3, the DNA is TGTGCCAGCAGTTTTGGACAGTGGTCCTACGAGCAGTACTTC. This codes for CASSFGQWSYEQYF.

This chain connects TRBV29-1 to TRBJ1-5; D not resolved. From germline, CDR1 is SQVTM and CDR2 ANQGSEA. The CDR3 contains 13 residues. V gave up 7 bases and J gave up 2 bases, with 12 bases separating them. The chain's CDR3 is CSAANGGNQPQHF. The DNA of the CDR3 is TGCAGCGCCGCGAACGGGGGCAATCAGCCCCAGCATTTT.

CDR3 region: CASSLDGVRELFF. In nucleotides, the CDR3 is TGTGCCAGCAGCTTAGATGGGGTCCGGGAGCTGTTTTTT. This sequence joins TRBV11-2 and TRBJ2-2; D uncertain. The germline V gene has CDR1 SGHAT and CDR2 FQNNGV. The CDR3 length is 13 residues. Between the trimmed V and J ends, which lost 0 bases and 9 bases, there was a span of 8 bases.

Only a few counts were recorded for this clonotype. This chain joins TRBV12-3 or TRBV12-4 and TRBJ2-1; D unresolved. This CDR3 contains 14 residues. Trimming pared 3 bases from V and 5 bases from J, leaving 11 bases between. CDR3 coding DNA: TGTGCCAGCAGTTTTTATGGCCCGGACAATGAGCAGTTCTTC. Translating it yields CASSFYGPDNEQFF.

This sequence joins TRBV6-1 and TRBJ2-3; the D is unclear. V was trimmed by 7 bases and J by 5 bases, leaving 4 bases between them. CDR1 and CDR2 (germline): MNHNS, SASEGT. The CDR3 is 10 amino acids. The CDR3 nucleotides are TGTGCCAGCAAAGGAGATACGCAGTATTTT. It encodes CASKGDTQYF.

This clonotype was counted many times. The chain recombines TRBV5-1 with TRBJ2-5, with D possibly TRBD1 on 6 matching bases. Germline CDR1 and CDR2: SGHRS and YFSETQ. There are 14 residues in the CDR3. Trimming took off 3 bases at V and 4 bases at J, with 13 bases between the two ends. The CDR3 here is CASSSGQGRETQYF. CDR3 nucleotide sequence: TGCGCCAGCAGCTCCGGGCAGGGGAGAGAGACCCAGTACTTC.

This clonotype was seen a few times. This chain uses TRBV4-2 with TRBJ2-3, with 8 positions matching TRBD2. This CDR3 is built from 17 residues. CDR1 is LGHNA and CDR2 is YNFKEQ in the germline V gene. Trimming took 2 bases from V and 6 from J; bases not matched to a gene: 13. The CDR3 loop is CASSQPRRGLEADTQYF. In DNA form, the CDR3 reads TGTGCCAGCAGCCAACCCCGGAGGGGACTAGAGGCTGATACGCAGTATTTT.

The chain employs TRBV27 and TRBJ2-4; D is ambiguous. Per germline, CDR1 MNHEY and CDR2 SMNVEV (reference sequence). The CDR3 is 13 residues long. V shed 3 bases and J shed 6 bases, with 9 bases lying between them. CDR3 in DNA: TGTGCCAGCAGTTTGTATGGCGGAAACATTCAGTACTTC. Translating gives CASSLYGGNIQYF.

The V and J genes are TRBV6-5 and TRBJ1-1; a possible D gene is TRBD1 (5 bases). The CDR3 runs 15 residues. Germline loops: CDR1 MNHEY, CDR2 SVGAGI. Between the trimmed V and J ends, which lost 2 bases and 1 base, there was a span of 11 bases. For the CDR3, the DNA is TGTGCCAGCAGTTACAAAGGGGCAGGGAACACTGAAGCTTTCTTT. Protein sequence: CASSYKGAGNTEAFF.

V gene TRBV24-1 combines with J gene TRBJ1-5; D perhaps matches TRBD1 (5 bases). V lost 6 bases and J lost 0, with 8 bases in between. The CDR3 contains 14 residues. Germline V gene lookup returns CDR1 KGHDR and CDR2 SFDVKD. The CDR3 loop is CATSTRGSNQPQHF. The CDR3 DNA follows: TGTGCCACCAGTACGAGGGGTAGCAATCAGCCCCAGCATTTT.

The chain is built from TRBV5-1 and TRBJ1-2, with D perhaps TRBD1 (6 bases). The CDR3 sequence is 12 residues long. The V end lost 4 bases, the J end lost 7 bases, and 11 bases lay between the germline ends. Per the germline V gene, CDR1 is SGHRS and CDR2 is YFSETQ. DNA of the CDR3: TGCGCCAGCAGCATGCAGGGGAGTGGCTACACCTTC. Protein: CASSMQGSGYTF. The whole variable domain, filled in from reference TRBV5-1 and TRBJ1-2, reads KAGVTQTPRYLIKTRGQQVTLSCSPISGHRSVSWYQQTPGQGLQFLFEYFSETQRNKGNFPGRFSGRQFSNSRSEMNVSTLELGDSALYLCASSMQGSGYTFGSGTRLTVV.

The CDR3 DNA is TGTGCCATCAGTGAGTCGGCTAGCGGGGGGGGCAATGAGCAGTTCTTC. Its protein product is CAISESASGGGNEQFF. The chain combines TRBV10-3 with TRBJ2-1, with TRBD2 matching 12 bases. The CDR3 is 16 residues long. The germline V gene has CDR1 ENHRY and CDR2 SYGVKD. Trimming took 0 bases from V and 6 from J; bases not matched to a gene: 3.

This clonotype was seen more than once but under ten times. The V gene is TRBV7-9, the J gene TRBJ2-1, with 13 bases fitting TRBD2. Per germline, CDR1 SEHNR and CDR2 FQNEAQ (reference sequence). Trimming removed 0 bases from V and 8 bases from J; junction bases left unmatched: 13. The CDR3 totals 19 residues. This chain's CDR3 is CASSLADFRLAGGFYEQFF. CDR3 coding DNA: TGTGCCAGCAGCTTAGCCGATTTCAGACTAGCGGGAGGCTTCTATGAGCAGTTCTTC.

This sequence joins TRBV12-3 or TRBV12-4 and TRBJ2-1, with TRBD1 matching over 7 bases. The CDR3 length is 15 residues. V lost 6 bases to trimming and J lost 4 bases; unmatched junction nucleotides: 9. The DNA for the CDR3 is TGTGCCAGCAGCCGCGACAGGGAAACTTACAATGAGCAGTTCTTC. This encodes CASSRDRETYNEQFF.

The V gene is TRBV9, the J gene TRBJ1-2; no reliable D call. Germline V lookup: CDR1 SGDLS, CDR2 YYNGEE. Trimming shortened V by 0 bases and J by 4 bases, and 10 bases separated the two germline ends. The CDR3 is made up of 14 amino acids. The CDR3 is CASSVADGSYGYTF. For the CDR3, the DNA is TGTGCCAGCAGCGTAGCAGACGGGAGCTATGGCTACACCTTC.

This clonotype has a handful of counts. The genes are TRBV7-8 and TRBJ1-1; D unclear. The CDR3 covers 16 residues. The V end lost 5 bases, the J end lost 1 base, and 17 bases lay between the germline ends. CDR1 is SGHVS and CDR2 is FQNEAQ in the germline V gene. The CDR3 sequence: CASSPPIWERNTEAFF. CDR3 DNA: TGTGCCAGCAGCCCGCCTATATGGGAGCGGAACACTGAAGCTTTCTTT.

This clonotype was picked up a small number of times. The V gene is TRBV24-1, the J gene TRBJ1-5; tentatively, D is TRBD1 (5 bases). Germline V gene lookup returns CDR1 KGHDR and CDR2 SFDVKD. The CDR3 consists of 15 residues. V was trimmed by 3 bases and J by 4 bases, leaving 12 bases between them. The CDR3 sequence: CATSDQGTGNQPQHF. CDR3 DNA sequence: TGTGCCACCAGTGATCAGGGAACGGGGAATCAGCCCCAGCATTTT.

This clonotype has just a few counts. V usage is TRBV21-1 and J usage is TRBJ2-3. TRBV21-1 represents a pseudogene. The CDR3 sequence is 16 residues long. The CDR3 sequence is CASSKEKRLRTDTQYF. Here the CDR3 DNA reads TGTGCCAGCAGCAAAGAAAAGCGCCTACGCACAGATACGCAGTATTTT.

Of note for this clonotype: This may stem from a read error, because a much larger clone lies one nucleotide away. The chain uses TRBV24-1 and TRBJ2-5; D not certain. This CDR3 has 12 amino acids. Trimming removed 1 base from V and 5 bases from J, with 4 bases in between. CDR1 and CDR2 from the germline V gene are KGHDR and SFDVKD. This CDR3 is CATSDFRETQYF. Here the CDR3 DNA reads TGTGCCACCAGTGATTTCAGGGAGACCCAGTACTTC.

The chain recombines TRBV27 with TRBJ2-4, with TRBD2 matching 11 bases. Germline lookup yields CDR1 MNHEY and CDR2 SMNVEV (reference sequence). V trimming: 6 bases; J trimming: 5 bases; junction bases outside the gene matches: 12. The CDR3 is made up of 17 amino acids. In DNA form, the CDR3 reads TGTGCCAGCAGCCCCACCCGGACTAGCGGGTCTCAAAACATTCAGTACTTC. Its protein is CASSPTRTSGSQNIQYF.

The J gene is TRBJ2-1, the V gene TRBV6-1; D perhaps matches TRBD2 (7 bases). Germline V gene lookup returns CDR1 MNHNS and CDR2 SASEGT. The V gene lost 8 bases and the J gene lost 2 bases, with 22 bases spanning the gap. The CDR3 has 17 residues. For the CDR3, the DNA is TGTGCCAGCTCCGAGGCGGGGGCATTCCGTACCTACAATGAGCAGTTCTTC. Its translation is CASSEAGAFRTYNEQFF.

This clonotype was seen only a few times. The CDR3: CASSLRTGAFISGANVLTF. The CDR3 DNA reads as TGTGCCAGCAGCCTCCGGACAGGGGCCTTTATCTCTGGGGCCAACGTCCTGACTTTC. The rearrangement joins TRBV7-2 to TRBJ2-6; 9 bases align to TRBD1. The CDR3 spans 19 residues. The V segment lost 5 bases and the J segment 0 bases; nucleotides outside the gene matches: 11. Germline loops: CDR1 SGHTA, CDR2 FQGNSA.